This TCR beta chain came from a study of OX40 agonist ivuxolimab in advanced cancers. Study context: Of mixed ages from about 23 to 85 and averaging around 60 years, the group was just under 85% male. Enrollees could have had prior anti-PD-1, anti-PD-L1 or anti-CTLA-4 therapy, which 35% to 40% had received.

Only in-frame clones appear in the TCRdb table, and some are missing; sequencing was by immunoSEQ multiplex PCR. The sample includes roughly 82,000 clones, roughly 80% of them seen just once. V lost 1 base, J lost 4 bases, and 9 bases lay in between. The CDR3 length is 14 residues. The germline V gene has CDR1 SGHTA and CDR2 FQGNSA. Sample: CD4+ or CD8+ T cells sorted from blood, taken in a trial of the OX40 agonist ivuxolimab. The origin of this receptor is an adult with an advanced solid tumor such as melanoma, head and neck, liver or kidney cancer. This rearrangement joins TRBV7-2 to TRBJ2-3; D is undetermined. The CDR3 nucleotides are TGTGCCAGCAGCTTAGAGGTCCAGTCAGATACGCAGTATTTT. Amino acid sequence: CASSLEVQSDTQYF. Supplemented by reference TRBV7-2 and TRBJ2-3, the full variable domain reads GAGVSQSPSNKVTEKGKDVELRCDPISGHTALYWYRQSLGQGLEFLIYFQGNSAPDKSGLPSDRFSAERTGGSVSTLTIQRTQQEDSAVYLCASSLEVQSDTQYFGPGTRLTVL.